What follows is one TCR beta chain and its context. Its antigen is still unknown. This record belongs to a study of T cells in tuberculosis. Broader study findings: Samples were chosen by availability of cryopreserved specimens.

Germline loops: CDR1 SGHTA, CDR2 FQGNSA. This CDR3 region has 15 residues. V gave up 5 bases and J gave up 6 bases, with 17 bases separating them. Data came from immunoSEQ multiplex PCR; TCRdb stores just in-frame clones and leaves some out. The sample consists of some 34,000 clones, roughly 92% of them appearing once. The sequencing sample was made of PBMCs. The rearrangement uses TRBV7-2 and TRBJ1-5; no clear D gene. The receptor comes from a donor aged 10 to 29 with latent tuberculosis or without tuberculosis infection. Here the CDR3 reads CASSPPGGFGQPQHF. The CDR3 DNA reads TGTGCCAGCAGCCCACCGGGAGGGTTCGGTCAGCCCCAGCATTTT.